The rows below give T cell receptor beta chains drawn from one sample of a study of immune heterogeneity within non-small cell lung tumors. MiXCR was run by TCRdb on the multiplex PCR reads, yielding one entry per CDR3 protein. The sample contains 9,000 to 13,000 distinct CDR3 sequences, almost 30% of which appear only once. The sample consisted of lung tumor tissue. The receptors were sampled from a woman aged 50 to 60 with non-small cell lung cancer. Both conserved end residues are part of each CDR3.

v_call: TRBV6-1
cdr3_length: 18
j_call: TRBJ2-1
cdr3_aa: CASRVRGGLAGTYNEQFF

v_call: TRBV28
cdr3_length: 14
j_call: TRBJ1-5
cdr3_aa: CASRSPGGNQPQHF

v_call: TRBV7-9
cdr3_length: 14
j_call: TRBJ1-1
cdr3_aa: CASSNLDIYTEAFF

v_call: TRBV20-1
cdr3_length: 13
j_call: TRBJ2-3
cdr3_aa: CSAPTELTDTQYF

v_call: TRBV20-1
cdr3_length: 15
j_call: TRBJ2-2
cdr3_aa: CSARGYWGSTGELFF

v_call: TRBV7-3
cdr3_length: 15
j_call: TRBJ2-1
cdr3_aa: CASSLSGDSYNEQFF

v_call: TRBV4-1
cdr3_length: 15
j_call: TRBJ2-2
cdr3_aa: CASSQDETFPGELFF

v_call: TRBV6-6
cdr3_length: 15
j_call: TRBJ2-5
cdr3_aa: CATSYSRGEGETQYF

v_call: TRBV6-1
cdr3_length: 14
j_call: TRBJ2-5
cdr3_aa: CASSSPGGQETQYF

v_call: TRBV9
cdr3_length: 16
j_call: TRBJ2-7
cdr3_aa: CASSDRDSQLVYEQYF

v_call: TRBV12-3/TRBV12-4
cdr3_length: 14
j_call: TRBJ2-2
cdr3_aa: CASSLTEVTGELFF

v_call: TRBV12-3/TRBV12-4
cdr3_length: 14
j_call: TRBJ1-5
cdr3_aa: CASSLRSNSRTQHF